This T cell receptor (beta chain) was profiled in a study of T cell changes during pregnancy in multiple sclerosis. The assay was immunoSEQ multiplex PCR, and TCRdb's table has in-frame clones only and misses some. The table has more than 35,000 clones, 92% seen once; the top ten hold under 0.9%. The sequence came from a female donor with multiple sclerosis, enrolled in a pregnancy study. The sequenced sample was CD4+ T cells from peripheral blood mononuclear cells, obtained in the third trimester of pregnancy.

Written as DNA, the CDR3 is TGTGCCAGCAGATCGGGGGACTTCACAGATACGCAGTATTTT. Encoded protein: CASRSGDFTDTQYF. The chain couples TRBV5-5 to TRBJ2-3, with D tentatively TRBD2 (6 bases). The length of the CDR3 is 14 residues. V was cut by 5 bases and J by 2 bases, with 12 bases left in between. The germline V gene has CDR1 SGHKS and CDR2 YYEKEE (reference sequence).